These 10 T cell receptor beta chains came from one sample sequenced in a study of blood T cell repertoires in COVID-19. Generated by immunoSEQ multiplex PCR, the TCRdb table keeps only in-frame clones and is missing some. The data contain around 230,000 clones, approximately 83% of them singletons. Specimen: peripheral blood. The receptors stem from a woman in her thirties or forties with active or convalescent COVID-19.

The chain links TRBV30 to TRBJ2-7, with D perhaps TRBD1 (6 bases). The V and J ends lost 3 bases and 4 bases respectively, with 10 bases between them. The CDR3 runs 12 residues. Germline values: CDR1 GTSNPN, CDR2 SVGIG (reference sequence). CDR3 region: CAWSADSYEQYF. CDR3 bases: TGTGCCTGGAGCGCGGACAGTTACGAGCAGTACTTC.

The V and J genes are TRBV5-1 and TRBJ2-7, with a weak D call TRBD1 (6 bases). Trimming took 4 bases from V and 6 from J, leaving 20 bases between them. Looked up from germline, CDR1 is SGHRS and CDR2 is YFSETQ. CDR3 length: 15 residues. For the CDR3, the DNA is TGCGCCAGCAGCCCCCTCAGACCAGGGGAAGGCGAGCAGTACTTC. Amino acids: CASSPLRPGEGEQYF.

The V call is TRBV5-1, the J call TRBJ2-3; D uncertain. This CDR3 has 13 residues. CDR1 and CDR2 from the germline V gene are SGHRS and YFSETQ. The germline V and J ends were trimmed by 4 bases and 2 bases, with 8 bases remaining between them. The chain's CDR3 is CASSLSPTDTQYF. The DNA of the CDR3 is TGCGCCAGCAGCCTATCTCCCACAGATACGCAGTATTTT.

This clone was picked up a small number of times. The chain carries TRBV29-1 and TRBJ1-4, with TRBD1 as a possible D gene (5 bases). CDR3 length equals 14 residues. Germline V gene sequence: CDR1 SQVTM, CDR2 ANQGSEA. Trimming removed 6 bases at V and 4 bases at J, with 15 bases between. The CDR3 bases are TGCAGCGTCGCCGGGACTTATTTTAATGAAAAACTGTTTTTT. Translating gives CSVAGTYFNEKLFF.

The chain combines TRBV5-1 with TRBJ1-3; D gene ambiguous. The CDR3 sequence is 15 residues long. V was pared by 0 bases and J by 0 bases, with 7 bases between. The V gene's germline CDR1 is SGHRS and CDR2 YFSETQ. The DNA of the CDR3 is TGCGCCAGCAGCTTGGACGGTGTCTCTGGAAACACCATATATTTT. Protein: CASSLDGVSGNTIYF.

CDR3 loop: CASIGTGDTGELFF. The CDR3 DNA reads as TGTGCCAGTATCGGGACAGGGGACACCGGGGAGCTGTTTTTT. The rearrangement links TRBV19 to TRBJ2-2, with TRBD1 matching 10 bases. This CDR3 has 14 residues. J was trimmed by 3 bases and V by 7 bases; bases with no gene match: 2. Germline V lookup: CDR1 LNHDA, CDR2 SQIVND (reference sequence).

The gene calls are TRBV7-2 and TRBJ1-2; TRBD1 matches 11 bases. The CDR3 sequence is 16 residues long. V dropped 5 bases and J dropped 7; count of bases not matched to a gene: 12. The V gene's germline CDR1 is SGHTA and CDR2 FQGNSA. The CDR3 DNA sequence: TGTGCCAGCAGCCCCATGGTCGGGACAGGGGGACTTGGCTACACCTTC. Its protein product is CASSPMVGTGGLGYTF.

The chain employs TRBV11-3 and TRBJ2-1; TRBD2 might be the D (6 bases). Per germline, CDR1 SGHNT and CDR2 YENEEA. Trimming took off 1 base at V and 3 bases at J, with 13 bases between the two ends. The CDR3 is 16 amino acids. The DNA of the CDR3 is TGTGCCAGCAGCTTAGGAACGGGACTTCACTACAATGAGCAGTTCTTC. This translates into CASSLGTGLHYNEQFF.

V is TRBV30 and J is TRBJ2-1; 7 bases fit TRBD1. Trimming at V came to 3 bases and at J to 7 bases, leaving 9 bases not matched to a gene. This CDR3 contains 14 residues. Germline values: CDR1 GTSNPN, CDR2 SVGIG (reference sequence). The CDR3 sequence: CAWSDGQAPNEQFF. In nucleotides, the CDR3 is TGTGCCTGGAGCGACGGACAGGCACCGAATGAGCAGTTCTTC.

CDR3 sequence reads: CASTPTQVGGELFF. The CDR3 DNA sequence: TGTGCCAGCACCCCAACTCAGGTCGGCGGGGAGCTGTTTTTT. V gene TRBV7-2 combines with J gene TRBJ2-2; D uncertain. Trimming stripped 7 bases from V and 7 bases from J, with 16 bases between. The germline V gene encodes CDR1 SGHTA and CDR2 FQGNSA. This CDR3 spans 14 amino acids.